These 14 T cell receptor beta chains came from one sample sequenced in a study of CD8+ T cells in alopecia areata. RNA, once extracted, was reverse transcribed into cDNA for use as the sequencing template. TCRdb's copy holds only in-frame clones and misses some; the assay was immunoSEQ multiplex PCR. This sample shows 290,000 or so clones and no singletons; around 1.2% rests with the ten largest. Scientists pooled cutaneous lymph node cells and sorted them on CD4, CD8alpha, NKG2D, NKG2ACE and other markers. The material sequenced was CD4+ T cells sorted from a lymph node. These receptors all stem from a C3H/HeJ mouse with alopecia areata. This strain has MHC haplotype H2-k.

This clone was seen only a few times. Germline and genes here are mouse. The read ends 3 residues shy of where the CDR3 ends; the end is completed using the germline J gene. The gene calls are TRBV19 and TRBJ1-6; 7 bases fit TRBD1. TRBJ1-6 is recorded as an ORF, its role being uncertain. The CDR3 spans 15 residues. Unmatched junction bases numbered 6, after V lost 4 bases and J lost 5 bases. Germline CDR1 and CDR2: FNHDT and SITEND (reference sequence). This CDR3 is CASSPRDRNNSPLYF. The part of the CDR3 DNA that was read is TGTGCCAGCAGTCCCCGGGACAGAAATAATTCGCCC.

This clone appeared a few times. Here the gene names and germline are mouse. The read halts 4 residues ahead of the CDR3 end, with the missing end drawn from the germline J gene. The V gene is TRBV13-1, the J gene TRBJ1-1, with D unclear. The V end was cut by 3 bases, the J end by 3 bases, with 6 bases between. The CDR3 runs to 12 residues. Germline CDR1 reads NSHNY; CDR2 reads SYGAGN. The sequenced CDR3 bases are TGTGCCAGCAGTGCTACAGACACA. It is translated as CASSATDT. The whole CDR3 sequence is CASSATDTEVFF.

In this sample, this clone turned up a few times. Gene names follow the mouse nomenclature. The missing CDR3 end, 4 residues past where the read stops, is filled in from the germline J gene. The sample has other DNA sequences that encode this CDR3 too. The chain employs TRBV13-1 and TRBJ1-1, with unresolved D. Per germline, CDR1 NSHNY and CDR2 SYGAGN. Trimming pared 0 bases from V and 0 bases from J, leaving 6 bases between. This CDR3 has 14 residues. The CDR3 DNA, read in part, is TGTGCCAGCAGTGATGCCGGACAGAACACA. It encodes CASSDAGQNT. The CDR3, in full, reads CASSDAGQNTEVFF.

This clone was counted a few times. Each gene name is a mouse one. The CDR3 is cut off 3 residues early in the read; its end comes from the germline J gene. The V gene is TRBV31, the J gene TRBJ1-6; 7 bases align to TRBD1. TRBJ1-6 is marked as an open reading frame, function uncertain. Looked up from germline, CDR1 is GKSSPN and CDR2 is SITVG. J lost 0 bases, V lost 1 base, and 0 bases had no gene match. The CDR3 totals 15 residues. This chain's CDR3 is CAWSPGGSYNSPLYF. The DNA read from the CDR3 is TGTGCCTGGAGTCCAGGGGGTTCCTATAATTCGCCC.

Regarding this clone: Gene names refer to mouse genes. The read terminates 3 residues before the CDR3 end, so the remaining end is supplied by the germline J gene. This sample also contains other DNA sequences that code for the same CDR3. This chain connects TRBV13-1 to TRBJ1-6; possibly TRBD1 for D (6 bases). TRBJ1-6 is an ORF for which the function is uncertain. The CDR3 length is 15 residues. Trimming stripped 5 bases from V and 0 bases from J, with 9 bases between. Per the germline V gene, CDR1 is NSHNY and CDR2 is SYGAGN. The covered CDR3 bases are TGTGCCAGCAGCCCGGACAGTTCCTATAATTCGCCC. It translates to CASSPDSSYNSP. The full CDR3 protein reads CASSPDSSYNSPLYF.

This clone appeared a few times. Genes and germline are mouse. The observed sequence ends 4 residues before the CDR3 terminus, with the missing tail filled in from the germline J gene. This chain connects TRBV13-2 to TRBJ2-2; D is undetermined. V dropped 0 bases and J dropped 0 bases, with 6 bases sitting between them. CDR1 and CDR2 from the germline V gene are NNHNN and SYGAGS (reference sequence). This CDR3 has 15 residues. Here the CDR3 reads CASGDATTNTGQLYF. CDR3 bases read: TGTGCCAGCGGTGATGCCACAACAAACACCGGG.

This clone was seen a handful of times. Each gene name is a mouse one. The missing CDR3 end, 4 residues past where the read stops, is filled in from the germline J gene. The chain couples TRBV19 to TRBJ2-2, with 7 bases lining up with TRBD1. Germline V gives CDR1 FNHDT, CDR2 SITEND (reference sequence). The CDR3 totals 14 residues. The J segment lost 1 base and the V segment lost 5 bases, leaving 2 bases of the junction unmatched. The sequenced part of the CDR3 DNA is TGTGCCAGCAGCGGGACAGTAAACACCGGG. Translation: CASSGTVNTG. The entire CDR3 protein is CASSGTVNTGQLYF.

In the case of this clone: Mouse gene names apply. This same CDR3 is encoded by further DNA sequences in the sample. The CDR3 spells CASSIGGGAETLYF. The CDR3 bases that were read are TGTGCCAGCAGTATAGGAGGGGGTGCAGAA. This chain links TRBV19 with TRBJ2-3; the D gene is possibly TRBD1 (5 bases). The read finishes 4 residues shy of the CDR3 end, and the germline J gene is used to complete it. The CDR3 loop spans 14 amino acids. In germline, CDR1 is FNHDT, CDR2 SITEND (reference sequence). V was clipped by 0 bases and J by 1 base, with 6 bases between them.

Concerning this clone: Gene names are the mouse ones. The sequence runs out 4 residues before the end of the CDR3; the remainder is reconstructed from the germline J gene. This chain connects TRBV13-1 to TRBJ1-1; 11 bases line up with TRBD1. Unmatched junction bases numbered 4, after V lost 5 bases and J lost 4 bases. The CDR3 loop spans 14 amino acids. CDR1 is NSHNY and CDR2 is SYGAGN in the germline V gene. This CDR3 is CASRTGTGGTEVFF. CDR3 DNA, as far as it was read: TGTGCCAGCAGAACCGGGACAGGGGGCACA.

As regards this clone: Here the gene names and germline are mouse. The sequenced fragment ends 4 residues before the CDR3 boundary, so the rest is inferred from the germline J gene. This same CDR3 is encoded by further DNA sequences in the sample. V is TRBV5 and J is TRBJ2-1; 10 positions agree with TRBD2. Germline V gene data show CDR1 as LGHNA and CDR2 as YNLKQL (reference sequence). The J segment lost 2 bases and the V segment lost 4 bases, leaving 2 bases of the junction unmatched. The CDR3 runs to 15 residues. Incomplete CDR3 DNA: TGTGCCAGCAGCCCCGGGACTGGGGACTATGCT. Translating gives CASSPGTGDYA. The whole CDR3 sequence is CASSPGTGDYAEQFF.

This clone was seen more than once but under ten times. Mouse gene names and germline throughout. The read comes to an end 4 residues before the CDR3 does, leaving the germline J gene to fill in the end. V gene TRBV13-3 combines with J gene TRBJ2-2; 9 bases align to TRBD1. Losses at the gene ends were 6 bases for V and 1 base for J; bases not matched to a gene: 4. The CDR3 spans 15 residues. Germline V gene lookup returns CDR1 NNHDY and CDR2 SYVADS. CDR3 residues: CASKPGQGNTGQLYF. The CDR3 bases that were read are TGTGCCAGCAAGCCGGGACAGGGAAACACCGGG.

This clone has more than one count but fewer than ten. The germline and genes are mouse ones. The read falls 4 residues short of the CDR3 end, and the missing part is taken from the germline J gene. V and J are TRBV13-1 and TRBJ1-2; TRBD1 is a possible D gene (6 bases). This CDR3 spans 15 amino acids. Trimming cost V 2 bases and J 4 bases, with 15 bases left between them. Germline-derived CDR1 and CDR2 are NSHNY and SYGAGN. CDR3 protein: CASSEGQGRGSDYTF. The CDR3 bases that were read are TGTGCCAGCAGTGAGGGGCAGGGGAGGGGCTCC.

Many counts were recorded for this clone. This may be a read error, as it is one base from a much larger clone. These gene names are mouse names. The CDR3 goes on 4 residues after the read ends, and that part is filled in from the germline J gene. The same CDR3 is also encoded by other DNA sequences in this sample. This chain connects TRBV19 to TRBJ2-2; D is perhaps TRBD1 (6 bases). Germline V gene lookup returns CDR1 FNHDT and CDR2 SITEND (reference sequence). CDR3 length equals 14 residues. Trimming shortened V by 5 bases and J by 0 bases, and 8 bases separated the two germline ends. The CDR3 sequence is CASRGTTNTGQLYF. The part of the CDR3 DNA that was read is TGTGCCAGCAGGGGGACAACAAACACCGGG.

In the case of this clone: All gene names here are mouse names. The read ends 4 residues early relative to the CDR3; the germline J gene fills the gap. This chain joins TRBV19 and TRBJ2-2; D unresolved. This CDR3 has 16 amino acids. V shed 0 bases and J shed 0 bases, with 9 bases lying between them. Per germline, CDR1 FNHDT and CDR2 SITEND (reference sequence). CDR3 DNA, as far as it was read: TGTGCCAGCAGTATAGACCAAACAGCAAACACCGGG. This encodes CASSIDQTANTG. The full CDR3 protein is CASSIDQTANTGQLYF. Variable domain in full (rest from reference TRBV19 and TRBJ2-2): GGIITQTPKFLIGQEGQKLTLKCQQNFNHDTMYWYRQDSGKGLRLIYYSITENDLQKGDLSEGYDASREKKSSFSLTVTSAQKNEMAVFLCASSIDQTANTGQLYFGEGSKLTVL.